What follows are 31 T cell receptor beta chains derived from one specimen sequenced in a study of Tregs in tolerant kidney transplant recipients. Generated by immunoSEQ multiplex PCR, the TCRdb table keeps only in-frame clones and is missing some. Seen here are 92,000 or so clones, around 94% observed once, and the top ten hold roughly 4.7%. Sample: CD8+ T cells from blood. The receptors stem from a human donor in good health.

The chain employs TRBV6-5 and TRBJ2-3; tentative D call: TRBD2 (6 bases). CDR3 length: 15 amino acids. CDR1 and CDR2 (germline): MNHEY, SVGAGI. Between the trimmed V and J ends, which lost 2 bases and 0 bases, there was a span of 9 bases. The CDR3 protein is CASSYTSLSTDTQYF. CDR3 in DNA: TGTGCCAGCAGTTACACTAGCCTAAGCACAGATACGCAGTATTTT.

V and J are TRBV7-9 and TRBJ2-7; 7 bases are shared with TRBD2. Germline trimming cut 1 base from V and 3 bases from J; bases unmatched to any gene: 9. Germline V gene data show CDR1 as SEHNR and CDR2 as FQNEAQ (reference sequence). The CDR3 is 16 residues long. DNA of the CDR3: TGTGCCAGCAGCTTAGTTCGGGGGGTCGGCTTCTACGAGCAGTACTTC. Protein: CASSLVRGVGFYEQYF.

The V gene is TRBV4-1, the J gene TRBJ1-5; weak D call: TRBD1 (5 bases). The germline CDR1 and CDR2 sequences are MGHRA and YSYEKL. The CDR3 is 15 residues long. The V and J ends lost 1 base and 6 bases respectively, with 13 bases between them. The CDR3 spells CASSQGFAGPQPQHF. CDR3 in DNA: TGCGCCAGCAGCCAAGGGTTCGCAGGGCCTCAGCCCCAGCATTTT.

The V gene is TRBV4-1, the J gene TRBJ2-1; TRBD1 or TRBD2 may be the D gene (6 bases each). In germline, CDR1 is MGHRA, CDR2 YSYEKL. V lost 4 bases, J lost 2 bases, and 15 bases lay in between. This CDR3 has 16 amino acids. The CDR3 here is CASSLKYGGTYNEQFF. Written as DNA, the CDR3 is TGCGCCAGCAGCCTGAAGTACGGGGGCACCTACAATGAGCAGTTCTTC.

The V and J genes are TRBV9 and TRBJ1-4; TRBD1 is a possible D gene (5 bases). Germline V CDR1 and CDR2: SGDLS, YYNGEE. V lost 0 bases and J 0 bases, leaving 12 bases between the germline ends. There are 17 residues in the CDR3. The CDR3 sequence is CASSVGRGHTTNEKLFF. In DNA form, the CDR3 reads TGTGCCAGCAGCGTAGGGAGAGGACATACAACTAATGAAAAACTGTTTTTT. Full variable domain (missing parts from reference TRBV9 and TRBJ1-4): DSGVTQTPKHLITATGQRVTLRCSPRSGDLSVYWYQQSLDQGLQFLIQYYNGEERAKGNILERFSAQQFPDLHSELNLSSLELGDSALYFCASSVGRGHTTNEKLFFGSGTQLSVL.

This sequence joins TRBV5-6 and TRBJ2-7; D may be TRBD1 (6 bases). CDR3 length: 13 residues. Germline-derived CDR1 and CDR2 are SGHDT and YYEEEE. V was cut by 4 bases and J by 6 bases, with 14 bases left in between. The CDR3: CASSRDTVAEQYF. DNA of the CDR3: TGTGCCAGCAGCCGGGACACCGTCGCCGAGCAGTACTTC.

The sample holds a few counts of this clone. This chain joins TRBV18 and TRBJ2-6; TRBD1 might be the D (5 bases). CDR3 length: 16 amino acids. Deletions cut 5 bases from V and 2 bases from J, with 13 bases between. Germline values: CDR1 KGHSH, CDR2 LQKENI. This chain's CDR3 is CASSIETVPGANVLTF. CDR3 sequence (DNA): TGTGCCAGCTCAATCGAGACAGTTCCTGGGGCCAACGTCCTGACTTTC.

This clone occurred once. This sample includes further DNA sequences coding for the same CDR3. The rearrangement links TRBV11-3 to TRBJ2-1, with TRBD2 matching 10 bases. The CDR3 is made up of 15 amino acids. Germline loops: CDR1 SGHNT, CDR2 YENEEA. J was trimmed by 3 bases and V by 1 base; bases with no gene match: 0. The CDR3 nucleotides read TGTGCCAGCAGCTTAGGGACTAGCGGCTACAATGAGCAGTTCTTC. As protein: CASSLGTSGYNEQFF.

This CDR3 reads CASSPGGEPYEQYF. The CDR3 nucleotides are TGCGCCAGCAGCCCGGGAGGGGAGCCCTACGAGCAGTACTTC. The chain has TRBV5-1 and TRBJ2-7; 8 bases match TRBD2. V lost 4 bases to trimming and J lost 2 bases; unmatched junction nucleotides: 5. This CDR3 region has 14 residues. CDR1 is SGHRS, CDR2 YFSETQ, per germline.

The chain links TRBV4-2 to TRBJ2-7, with 13 bases aligning to TRBD2. Germline V gene data show CDR1 as LGHNA and CDR2 as YNFKEQ. V shed 4 bases, J shed 4 bases, and the junction held 4 bases outside the gene matches. The CDR3 contains 15 residues. The CDR3 loop is CASSLWTSGSYEQYF. In DNA form, the CDR3 reads TGTGCCAGCAGCCTATGGACTAGCGGGAGTTACGAGCAGTACTTC.

The V and J genes are TRBV27 and TRBJ2-7; 7 bases align to TRBD2. The CDR3 consists of 14 residues. With V trimmed by 5 bases and J by 2 bases, 6 bases remained unmatched. Germline CDR1 MNHEY, CDR2 SMNVEV (reference sequence). CDR3 DNA sequence: TGTGCCAGCAGTAGGGGCGGGAGTACCTACGAGCAGTACTTC. It codes for CASSRGGSTYEQYF.

The J gene is TRBJ2-5, the V gene TRBV7-9; maybe TRBD1 (6 bases). Germline CDR1 reads SEHNR; CDR2 reads FQNEAQ (reference sequence). The CDR3 sequence is 13 residues long. The V end was cut by 5 bases, the J end by 2 bases, with 9 bases between. In DNA, the CDR3 is TGTGCCAGCAGCCACAGGGAGCAAGAGACCCAGTACTTC. Translation: CASSHREQETQYF.

J is TRBJ2-3 and V is TRBV2; TRBD2 matches 12 bases. Germline V gene sequence: CDR1 SNHLY, CDR2 FYNNEI. The CDR3 covers 18 residues. V trimming: 2 bases; J trimming: 2 bases; junction bases outside the gene matches: 8. The CDR3 protein is CASSEKGTSGFFTDTQYF. The CDR3 DNA reads TGTGCCAGCAGTGAAAAGGGGACTAGCGGGTTCTTCACAGATACGCAGTATTTT.

This chain links TRBV19 with TRBJ2-1; D gene ambiguous. Trimming cost V 0 bases and J 5 bases, with 8 bases left between them. The CDR3 consists of 14 residues. Germline V gene sequence: CDR1 LNHDA, CDR2 SQIVND (reference sequence). CDR3 nucleotide sequence: TGTGCCAGTAGTATAGACCCGTGGAACAATGAGCAGTTCTTC. It translates to CASSIDPWNNEQFF.

The genes are TRBV4-1 and TRBJ2-7, with 7 bases identical to TRBD2. Unmatched junction bases numbered 1, after V lost 4 bases and J lost 4 bases. Germline CDR1 reads MGHRA; CDR2 reads YSYEKL. The CDR3 is made up of 12 amino acids. The CDR3 coding sequence is TGCGCCAGCAGCCGGGGGGGGTACGAGCAGTACTTC. The encoded protein is CASSRGGYEQYF.

CDR3 in DNA: TGTGCCAGCAGCTTGTCTCTATATGGCTACACCTTC. Translation: CASSLSLYGYTF. The chain couples TRBV5-6 to TRBJ1-2; D unclear. Trimming took off 1 base at V and 5 bases at J, with 6 bases between the two ends. The CDR3 is 12 amino acids. Germline CDR1 reads SGHDT; CDR2 reads YYEEEE.

This chain connects TRBV9 to TRBJ2-3, with unresolved D. The germline CDR1 and CDR2 sequences are SGDLS and YYNGEE. The CDR3 is 14 amino acids. Trimming took 3 bases from V and 0 from J, leaving 8 bases between them. The CDR3 here is CASSGSTSTDTQYF. CDR3 bases: TGTGCCAGCAGCGGATCGACTAGCACAGATACGCAGTATTTT.

This chain joins TRBV15 and TRBJ2-7; TRBD1 might be the D (6 bases). The CDR3 is 15 amino acids. Germline CDR1 is LNHNV and CDR2 is YYDKDF (reference sequence). Trimming took 6 bases from V and 0 from J, leaving 15 bases between them. The CDR3 region has the DNA TGTGCCACCAGGGCCCTCCGGGACAACTCCTACGAGCAGTACTTC. Protein product: CATRALRDNSYEQYF.

The V gene is TRBV4-2, the J gene TRBJ2-5; TRBD2 might be the D (6 bases). The J call may be in error: the DNA end matches TRBJ2-7 better. The germline V gene has CDR1 LGHNA and CDR2 YNFKEQ. This CDR3 comprises 18 residues. CDR3 sequence (DNA): TGTGCCAGCAGCCAAGAGATACCCGGGAGAGTCCTCTCCTACGAGCAGTACTTC. Its translation: CASSQEIPGRVLSYEQYF.

The rearrangement links TRBV27 to TRBJ2-7, with 8 bases that match TRBD1. The CDR3 has 15 amino acids. The V and J ends lost 3 bases and 5 bases, in that order; junction bases with no gene match: 9. Looked up from germline, CDR1 is MNHEY and CDR2 is SMNVEV (reference sequence). The CDR3 loop is CASSFAQGAIDEQYF. CDR3 nucleotides: TGTGCCAGCAGTTTCGCCCAGGGGGCAATTGACGAGCAGTACTTC.

The CDR3 is CASSLGQGAYNEQFF. The CDR3 coding sequence is TGTGCCAGCAGCCTGGGACAGGGGGCGTACAATGAGCAGTTCTTC. The rearrangement joins TRBV5-5 to TRBJ2-1, with 12 positions matching TRBD1. The V and J ends lost 4 bases and 4 bases, in that order; junction bases with no gene match: 3. The CDR3 runs 15 residues. Germline CDR1 SGHKS, CDR2 YYEKEE (reference sequence). The full variable domain, with the rest looked up from reference TRBV5-5 and TRBJ2-1, is DAGVTQSPTHLIKTRGQQVTLRCSPISGHKSVSWYQQVLGQGPQFIFQYYEKEERGRGNFPDRFSARQFPNYSSELNVNALLLGDSALYLCASSLGQGAYNEQFFGPGTRLTVL.

The J gene is TRBJ1-5, the V gene TRBV5-6, with D unresolved. This CDR3 comprises 12 residues. Germline lookup yields CDR1 SGHDT and CDR2 YYEEEE. V lost 0 bases to trimming and J lost 6 bases, with 4 bases between them. This chain's CDR3 is CASSLDGQPQHF. DNA of the CDR3: TGTGCCAGCAGCTTGGACGGTCAGCCCCAGCATTTT.

The chain is built from TRBV6-1 and TRBJ1-6, with D uncertain. Deletions cut 1 base from V and 0 bases from J, with 13 bases between. The V gene's germline CDR1 is MNHNS and CDR2 SASEGT. There are 18 residues in the CDR3. The CDR3 sequence: CASSEGARFFSYNSPLHF. CDR3 DNA: TGTGCCAGCAGTGAAGGGGCCAGGTTCTTCTCCTATAATTCACCCCTCCACTTT.

This chain uses TRBV6-5 with TRBJ2-1, with 10 positions matching TRBD2. With 2 bases clipped from V and 9 bases from J, the junction kept 1 base outside the gene matches. This CDR3 is 13 amino acids long. From germline, CDR1 is MNHEY and CDR2 SVGAGI. CDR3 in amino acids: CASSYSGGGEQFF. CDR3 coding DNA: TGTGCCAGCAGTTACAGCGGGGGGGGTGAGCAGTTCTTC.

Only a few counts were recorded for this clone. This chain uses TRBV7-2 with TRBJ1-1; D possibly corresponds to TRBD1 (5 bases). Deletions cut 3 bases from V and 1 base from J, with 12 bases between. The CDR3 is made up of 15 amino acids. Germline V gives CDR1 SGHTA, CDR2 FQGNSA. This CDR3 is CASSLTESTNTEAFF. CDR3 bases: TGTGCCAGCAGCTTGACAGAGTCCACGAACACTGAAGCTTTCTTT.

A note on this clone: The sample carries other DNA sequences with the same CDR3. The chain employs TRBV19 and TRBJ1-5, with 7 bases aligning to TRBD1. The CDR3 runs 14 residues. The junction had 3 bases not matched to a gene; V was cut back by 3 bases and J by 4 bases. The germline V gene encodes CDR1 LNHDA and CDR2 SQIVND (reference sequence). CDR3 nucleotide sequence: TGTGCCAGTAGTATCAGGGACAGAAATCAGCCCCAGCATTTT. Translating it yields CASSIRDRNQPQHF.

The rearrangement uses TRBV10-2 and TRBJ1-1; no definite D call. Per the germline V gene, CDR1 is WSHSY and CDR2 is SAAADI. The CDR3 has 15 amino acids. V gave up 1 base and J gave up 7 bases, with 16 bases separating them. CDR3 region: CASSELMGVGDEAFF. DNA for the CDR3: TGCGCCAGCAGTGAGTTAATGGGTGTGGGCGATGAAGCTTTCTTT.

The chain uses TRBV2 and TRBJ2-3; 10 bases agree with TRBD2. CDR3 size: 16 residues. V dropped 8 bases and J dropped 4; count of bases not matched to a gene: 12. Germline V gene data show CDR1 as SNHLY and CDR2 as FYNNEI. CDR3 nucleotide sequence: TGTGCCAGCGCGGGAGGACACAGCGGGAGGGCAGATACGCAGTATTTT. Protein: CASAGGHSGRADTQYF.

The CDR3 region is CASSATTGGNTEAFF. The CDR3, as DNA: TGTGCCAGCAGCGCAACAACGGGGGGGAACACTGAAGCTTTCTTT. This chain uses TRBV25-1 with TRBJ1-1; TRBD1 is a possible D gene (5 bases). The CDR3 is made up of 15 amino acids. CDR1 is MGHDK and CDR2 is SYGVNS in the germline V gene. The V end was cut by 6 bases, the J end by 1 base, with 15 bases between.

The chain joins TRBV4-2 to TRBJ2-3; 7 positions agree with TRBD2. CDR3 length: 16 amino acids. CDR1 and CDR2 (germline): LGHNA, YNFKEQ. Losses at the gene ends were 0 bases for V and 0 bases for J; bases not matched to a gene: 3. CDR3 nucleotides: TGTGCCAGCAGCCAAGAGGCGGGAGTAAGCACAGATACGCAGTATTTT. Its translation is CASSQEAGVSTDTQYF.

This sequence joins TRBV6-6 and TRBJ1-1; D not resolved. This CDR3 contains 12 residues. V lost 1 base, J lost 0 bases, and 0 bases lay in between. From germline, CDR1 is MNHNY and CDR2 SVGAGI (reference sequence). The CDR3: CASSYLNTEAFF. DNA for the CDR3: TGTGCCAGCAGTTACTTGAACACTGAAGCTTTCTTT.